Listed below are T cell receptor beta chains from one sample, sequenced in a study of the immune and genomic landscape of osteosarcoma. Only in-frame clones appear in the TCRdb table, and some are missing; sequencing was by immunoSEQ multiplex PCR. The sample carries 6,000 to 7,000 clones, 65% to 70% recorded once. Material: osteosarcoma tumor tissue from the lung. These receptors came from a human donor with osteosarcoma. CDR3s include the opening cysteine and the closing phenylalanine or tryptophan. A D gene is named only where the DNA matches it firmly.

>TRBJ2-1|TRBV29-1|-
CSVVSYGNEQFF
>TRBJ1-5|TRBV6-6|-
CASSYQGKQPQHF
>TRBJ2-2|TRBV5-6|-
CASSLVDQGVGELFF
>TRBJ2-1|TRBV6-1|-
CASSPNNNEQFF
>TRBJ1-2|TRBV6-5|TRBD1
CASSSGTGDGYTF
>TRBJ2-2|TRBV7-2|TRBD2
CASSYRGGDGELFF
>TRBJ2-1|TRBV6-1|-
CASTLMALKVNEQFF
>TRBJ2-4|TRBV23-1|TRBD2
CASTPQGRELAKNIQYF
>TRBJ2-1|TRBV11-2|TRBD2
CASSFLVAGVGEQFF
>TRBJ1-1|TRBV5-1|-
CASSSTGTSNTEAFF
>TRBJ1-5|TRBV28|-
CASSRPGLAQPQHF
>TRBJ2-5|TRBV2|-
CASSGRQETQYF
>TRBJ2-5|TRBV5-1|-
CASSLNGRETQYF
>TRBJ1-3|TRBV30|-
CAWKGLGNTIYF
>TRBJ2-7|TRBV4-3|-
CASSQDRVGDEQYF
>TRBJ1-2|TRBV7-8|-
CASSLLEGVDYGYTF
>TRBJ2-7|TRBV7-2|-
CASSLEGLYEQYF
>TRBJ1-6|TRBV6-4|-
CASSAASGGSPLHF
>TRBJ2-5|TRBV13|-
CASSLVLDSGETQYF
>TRBJ2-7|TRBV5-6|-
CASSLFYEQYF
>TRBJ1-2|TRBV9|-
CASSVQTAANYGYTF
>TRBJ2-7|TRBV5-1|TRBD1
CASRNTGALEEQYF
>TRBJ2-7|TRBV28|TRBD1
CASKNSGTGLREQYF
>TRBJ2-3|TRBV7-8|TRBD1
CASSLASGQGDTQYF
>TRBJ1-3|TRBV18|TRBD1
CASSPVTGENTIYF
>TRBJ1-3|TRBV6-6|-
CASSYSRTASGNTIYF
>TRBJ1-2|TRBV30|-
CAWRMEQGLGDYGYTF
>TRBJ2-7|TRBV4-1|-
CASSQGTSGEQYF
>TRBJ1-1|TRBV4-1|-
CASSQDDNRGTEAFF
>TRBJ2-6|TRBV5-6|-
CASSLGTSGANVLTF
>TRBJ2-1|TRBV27|TRBD2
CASSFRASGSRAYNEQFF
>TRBJ1-2|TRBV5-1|TRBD1
CASSSDRGGYGYTF
>TRBJ2-7|TRBV11-1|TRBD1
CASSVTGTGWYEQYF
>TRBJ2-7|TRBV28|TRBD2
CASSPILAGGPYEQYF
>TRBJ2-5|TRBV5-6|TRBD2
CASSLLSSGGAGETQYF
>TRBJ1-6|TRBV29-1|TRBD1
CSVADRAGDSPLHF
>TRBJ2-2|TRBV5-8|-
CASSLEKGRTGELFF
>TRBJ1-4|TRBV29-1|-
CSVEGRGEKLFF
>TRBJ2-1|TRBV19|-
CASSISTSLGHEQFF
>TRBJ2-1|TRBV2|-
CASTLTSKGRQFF
>TRBJ1-5|TRBV27|TRBD1
CASSRQGNQPQHF
>TRBJ1-1|TRBV19|TRBD1
CASTNRGENTEAFF
>TRBJ2-7|TRBV7-8|TRBD1
CASSLIAGPTGGTYEQYF
>TRBJ1-6|TRBV9|TRBD1
CASSPPGQGNNSPLHF
>TRBJ2-7|TRBV6-6|TRBD2
CASRGLVYHEQYF
>TRBJ1-2|TRBV27|TRBD1
CASSLGTGRLDYGYTF
>TRBJ2-7|TRBV5-1|TRBD2
CASSPDGEGGYEQYF
>TRBJ2-1|TRBV5-4|TRBD1
CASSRLSGSTGGNEQFF
>TRBJ2-4|TRBV14|-
CASSQGGGDIQYF
>TRBJ1-2|TRBV6-5|-
CASSYSTRDYGYTF
>TRBJ2-6|TRBV7-6|-
CASSLKPALKSTLSGANVLTF
>TRBJ2-5|TRBV19|-
CASSISGEETQYF
>TRBJ1-1|TRBV5-8|-
CASSLALENTEAFF
>TRBJ1-2|TRBV27|-
CASSFATDRGYTF
>TRBJ1-6|TRBV28|TRBD1
CASRTGGARNSPLHF
>TRBJ2-3|TRBV13|-
CASSLGVRPDTQYF
>TRBJ2-3|TRBV25-1|-
CASSQVRVGADTQYF
>TRBJ1-1|TRBV6-5|TRBD1
CASSYGRQGKTEAFF